The 2 T cell receptor beta chains reported below all come from one sample, sequenced in a study of patients and donors after allogeneic stem cell transplantation. MiXCR, run by TCRdb on the RT-PCR reads, gives a single entry per CDR3 protein. The sample carries about a million distinct CDR3 sequences, about 20% recorded once. Specimen: blood, either unsorted or a sorted T cell fraction (not recorded which). These receptors were collected from a human donor who was either an allogeneic HSCT recipient or a stem cell or donor lymphocyte infusion donor (not recorded which). It is not recorded whose cells these are; they may come from a transplant donor.

There are a few counts of this clonotype. The chain carries TRBV12-3 or TRBV12-4 and TRBJ2-4; D is unclear. This CDR3 is 15 amino acids long. Trimming left V 4 bases short and J 0 bases short, with 10 bases between. CDR3: CASSSPRVAKNIQYF. CDR3 nucleotides: TGTGCCAGCAGTTCGCCCCGGGTAGCCAAAAACATTCAGTACTTC.

The genes are TRBV6-1 and TRBJ1-1; no definite D call. Germline V gives CDR1 MNHNS, CDR2 SASEGT. This CDR3 region has 14 residues. Trimming took off 6 bases at V and 1 base at J, with 12 bases between the two ends. The CDR3 loop reads CASRPDFWNTEAFF. CDR3 coding DNA: TGTGCCAGCAGACCTGACTTTTGGAACACTGAAGCTTTCTTT.